This TCR beta chain was sequenced for a study of blood T cell repertoires in COVID-19. This table comes from immunoSEQ multiplex PCR, and its TCRdb copy is limited to in-frame clones, with some not included. The table shows some 73,000 clones, with around nine tenths occurring only once. J was trimmed by 5 bases and V by 5 bases; bases with no gene match: 13. Germline V gene data show CDR1 as SGHNT and CDR2 as YENEEA. CDR3 size: 16 residues. The specimen was peripheral blood. The sequence came from a woman aged 55-69 years with acute or convalescent COVID-19. This chain links TRBV11-3 with TRBJ2-5; the match to TRBD2 covers 8 bases. This CDR3 is CASSPRSRGGIETQYF. CDR3 nucleotide sequence: TGTGCCAGCAGCCCCCGTAGCCGGGGGGGTATCGAGACCCAGTACTTC.